This T cell receptor beta chain was obtained from a study of blood T cell repertoires in COVID-19. Study context: Collection of acute and convalescent COVID-19 samples took place in the United States, Italy and Spain. T cells, B-cell-depleted T cells, or PBMCs supplied cDNA or gDNA.

Per the original data handling: Estimated nucleated cell counts came from reference gene primer amplification. The protocol was immunoSEQ multiplex PCR, while the TCRdb copy is restricted to in-frame clones and leaves out a portion. The V and J calls and clone size are taken from that table; D and trimming were inferred from the DNA. Of roughly 250,000 clones listed, approximately 86% are singletons. The CDR3 loop spans 15 amino acids. V was pared by 3 bases and J by 5 bases, with 11 bases between. Germline-derived CDR1 and CDR2 are SNHLY and FYNNEI. Sequencing input: peripheral blood. The chain combines TRBV2 with TRBJ1-6, with D possibly TRBD1 on 5 matching bases. This clonotype originated in an elderly woman with active or convalescent COVID-19. Here the CDR3 DNA reads TGTGCCAGCAGTGAGCAGGGTTGGGATAATTCACCCCTCCACTTT. As protein: CASSEQGWDNSPLHF.